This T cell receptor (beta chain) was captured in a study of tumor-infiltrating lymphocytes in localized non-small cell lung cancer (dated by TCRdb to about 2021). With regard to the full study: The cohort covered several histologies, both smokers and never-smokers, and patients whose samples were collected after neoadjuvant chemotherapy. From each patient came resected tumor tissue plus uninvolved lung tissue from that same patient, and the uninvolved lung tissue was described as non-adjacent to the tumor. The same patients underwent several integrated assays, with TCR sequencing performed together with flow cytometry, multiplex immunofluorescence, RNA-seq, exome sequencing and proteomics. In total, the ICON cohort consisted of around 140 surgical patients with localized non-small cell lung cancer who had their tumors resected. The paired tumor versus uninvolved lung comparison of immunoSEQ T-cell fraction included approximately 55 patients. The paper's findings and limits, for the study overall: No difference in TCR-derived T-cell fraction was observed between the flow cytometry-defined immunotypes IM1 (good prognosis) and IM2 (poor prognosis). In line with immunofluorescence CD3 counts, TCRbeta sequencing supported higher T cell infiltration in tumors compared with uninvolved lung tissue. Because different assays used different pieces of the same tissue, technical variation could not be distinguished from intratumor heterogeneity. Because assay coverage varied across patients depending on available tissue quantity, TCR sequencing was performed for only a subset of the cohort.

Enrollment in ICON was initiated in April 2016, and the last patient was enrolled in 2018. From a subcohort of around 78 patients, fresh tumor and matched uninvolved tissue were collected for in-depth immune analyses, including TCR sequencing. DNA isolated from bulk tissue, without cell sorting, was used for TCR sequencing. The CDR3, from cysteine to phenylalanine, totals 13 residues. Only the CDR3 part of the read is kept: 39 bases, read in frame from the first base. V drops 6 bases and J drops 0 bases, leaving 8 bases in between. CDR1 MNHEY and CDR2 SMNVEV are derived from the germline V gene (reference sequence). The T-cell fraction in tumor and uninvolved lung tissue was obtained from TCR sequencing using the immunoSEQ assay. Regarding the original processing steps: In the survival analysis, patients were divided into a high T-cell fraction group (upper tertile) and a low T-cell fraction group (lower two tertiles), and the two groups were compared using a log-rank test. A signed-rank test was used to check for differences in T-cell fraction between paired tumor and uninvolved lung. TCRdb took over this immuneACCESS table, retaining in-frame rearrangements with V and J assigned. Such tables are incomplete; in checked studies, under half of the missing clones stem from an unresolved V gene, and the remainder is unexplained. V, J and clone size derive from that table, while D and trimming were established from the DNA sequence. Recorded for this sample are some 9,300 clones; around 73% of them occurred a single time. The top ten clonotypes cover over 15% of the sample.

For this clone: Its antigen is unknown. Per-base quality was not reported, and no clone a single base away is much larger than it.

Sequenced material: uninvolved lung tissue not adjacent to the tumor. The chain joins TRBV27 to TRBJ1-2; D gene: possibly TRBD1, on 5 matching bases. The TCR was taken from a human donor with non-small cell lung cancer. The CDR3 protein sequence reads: CASSQTANYGYTF. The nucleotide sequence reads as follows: TGTGCCAGCAGCCAGACAGCTAACTATGGCTACACCTTC.